The sequence of this TCR beta chain was determined in a study of T-cell memory formation after mild COVID-19. In its sample, this clonotype was seen a few times. What it binds is not known. Trimming left V 4 bases short and J 1 base short, with 11 bases between. Germline V gene lookup returns CDR1 DFQATT and CDR2 SNEGSKA (reference sequence). The CDR3 totals 14 residues. Sample barcodes and UMIs were carried by the TCR alpha and TCR beta cDNA libraries that 5'RACE generated with constant-segment primers. TCRdb fed the 5' RACE reads into MiXCR, producing one record per CDR3 protein. The sample holds about 130,000 distinct CDR3 sequences; approximately 26% are singletons and the top ten take around a quarter. Study-level points and caveats: Shrinking CD4+ clones were chiefly CM and EM; CD8+ ones were chiefly EMRA.

The sequenced material came from PBMCs or a T cell subset sorted from them (not recorded which). The receptor was derived from an adult woman who had mild COVID-19 (a few samples of this study predate the infection). Cell type and time point are not known. The gene calls are TRBV20-1 and TRBJ1-5; tentative D call: TRBD1 (6 bases). The chain's CDR3 is CSATGDTSNQPQHF. CDR3 DNA: TGCAGTGCTACCGGGGACACAAGCAATCAGCCCCAGCATTTT.